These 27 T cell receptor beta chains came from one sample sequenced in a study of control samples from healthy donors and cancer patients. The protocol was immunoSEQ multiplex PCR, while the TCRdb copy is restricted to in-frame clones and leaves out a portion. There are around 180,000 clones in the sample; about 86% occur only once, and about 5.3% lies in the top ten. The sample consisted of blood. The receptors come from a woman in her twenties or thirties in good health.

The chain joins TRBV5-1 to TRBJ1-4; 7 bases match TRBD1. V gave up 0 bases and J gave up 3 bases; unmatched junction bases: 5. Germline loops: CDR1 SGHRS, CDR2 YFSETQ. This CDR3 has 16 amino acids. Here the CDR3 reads CASSLGTGNSNEKLFF. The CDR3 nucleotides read TGCGCCAGCAGCTTGGGGACAGGAAATTCTAATGAAAAACTGTTTTTT.

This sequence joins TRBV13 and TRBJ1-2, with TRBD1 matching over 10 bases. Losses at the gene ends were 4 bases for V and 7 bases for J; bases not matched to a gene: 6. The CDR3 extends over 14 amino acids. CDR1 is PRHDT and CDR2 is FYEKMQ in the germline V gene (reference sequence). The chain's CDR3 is CASSSRQGAGGYTF. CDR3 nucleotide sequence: TGTGCCAGCAGCTCCAGACAGGGGGCAGGTGGCTACACCTTC.

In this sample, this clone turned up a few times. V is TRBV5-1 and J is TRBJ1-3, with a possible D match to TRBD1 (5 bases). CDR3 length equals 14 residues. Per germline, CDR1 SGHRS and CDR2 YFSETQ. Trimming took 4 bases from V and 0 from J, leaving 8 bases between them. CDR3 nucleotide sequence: TGCGCCAGCAGCACTGACAGCTCTGGAAACACCATATATTTT. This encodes CASSTDSSGNTIYF.

This CDR3 is CASSEWTYEQYV. In DNA, the CDR3 is TGTGCCAGCAGTGAATGGACCTACGAGCAGTACGTC. This chain joins TRBV2 and TRBJ2-7; D gene ambiguous. V dropped 2 bases and J dropped 2 bases, with 4 bases sitting between them. The CDR3 runs to 12 residues. Germline assignment: CDR1 SNHLY and CDR2 FYNNEI.

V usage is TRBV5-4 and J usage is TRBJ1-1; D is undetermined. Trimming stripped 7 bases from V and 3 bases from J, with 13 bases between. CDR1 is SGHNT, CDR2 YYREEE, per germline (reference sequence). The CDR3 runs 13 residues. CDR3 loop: CASAPGVDTEAFF. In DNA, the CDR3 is TGTGCCAGCGCCCCCGGAGTGGACACTGAAGCTTTCTTT.

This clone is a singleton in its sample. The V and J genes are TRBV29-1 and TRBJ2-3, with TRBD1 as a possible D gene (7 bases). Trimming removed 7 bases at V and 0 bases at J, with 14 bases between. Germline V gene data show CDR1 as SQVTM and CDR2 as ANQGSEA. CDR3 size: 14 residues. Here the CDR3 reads CSGRGDVSTDTQYF. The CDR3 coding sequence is TGCAGCGGCAGGGGGGACGTTAGCACAGATACGCAGTATTTT.

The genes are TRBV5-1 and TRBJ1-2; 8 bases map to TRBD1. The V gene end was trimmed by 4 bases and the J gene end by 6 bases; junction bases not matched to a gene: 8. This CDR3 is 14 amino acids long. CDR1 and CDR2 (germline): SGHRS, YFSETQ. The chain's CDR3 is CASSRQGAGDGYTF. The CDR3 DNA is TGCGCCAGCAGCCGGCAGGGGGCAGGGGATGGCTACACCTTC.

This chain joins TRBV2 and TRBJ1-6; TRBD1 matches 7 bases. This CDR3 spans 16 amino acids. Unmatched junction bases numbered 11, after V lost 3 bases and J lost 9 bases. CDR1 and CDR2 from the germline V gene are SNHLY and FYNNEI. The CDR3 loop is CASSDNVPGGSSPLHF. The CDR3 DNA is TGTGCCAGCAGTGACAATGTGCCAGGGGGGAGTTCACCCCTCCACTTT.

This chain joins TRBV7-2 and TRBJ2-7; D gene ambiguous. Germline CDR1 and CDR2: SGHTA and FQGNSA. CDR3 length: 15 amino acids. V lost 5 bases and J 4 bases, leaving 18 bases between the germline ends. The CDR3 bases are TGTGCCAGCAGCCCCCTGGTGGGAAGTGGTTACGAGCAGTACTTC. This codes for CASSPLVGSGYEQYF.

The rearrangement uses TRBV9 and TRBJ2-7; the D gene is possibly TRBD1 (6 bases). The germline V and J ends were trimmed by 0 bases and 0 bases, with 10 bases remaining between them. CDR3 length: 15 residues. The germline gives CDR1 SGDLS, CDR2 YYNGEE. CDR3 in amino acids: CASSVGQAYSYEQYF. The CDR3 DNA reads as TGTGCCAGCAGCGTAGGACAGGCCTACTCCTACGAGCAGTACTTC.

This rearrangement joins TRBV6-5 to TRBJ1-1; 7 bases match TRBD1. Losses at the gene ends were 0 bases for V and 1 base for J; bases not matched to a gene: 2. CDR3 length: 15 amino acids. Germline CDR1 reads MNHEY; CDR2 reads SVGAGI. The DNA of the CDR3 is TGTGCCAGCAGTTACTCGGCAGGGGGGAACACTGAAGCTTTCTTT. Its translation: CASSYSAGGNTEAFF.

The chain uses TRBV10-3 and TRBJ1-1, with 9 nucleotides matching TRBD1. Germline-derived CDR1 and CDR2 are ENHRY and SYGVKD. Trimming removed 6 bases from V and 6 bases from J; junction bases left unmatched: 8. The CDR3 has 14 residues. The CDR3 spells CAIRTTGGSAEAFF. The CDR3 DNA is TGTGCCATCAGAACGACAGGGGGGAGCGCTGAAGCTTTCTTT.

DNA of the CDR3: TGCGCCAGCAGCCTCACCCCAGGGGAACCCTACGAGCAGTACTTC. Translation gives CASSLTPGEPYEQYF. This rearrangement joins TRBV5-1 to TRBJ2-7, with D possibly TRBD1 on 6 matching bases. The length of the CDR3 is 15 residues. The germline V gene encodes CDR1 SGHRS and CDR2 YFSETQ. V lost 4 bases to trimming and J lost 2 bases, with 16 bases between them.

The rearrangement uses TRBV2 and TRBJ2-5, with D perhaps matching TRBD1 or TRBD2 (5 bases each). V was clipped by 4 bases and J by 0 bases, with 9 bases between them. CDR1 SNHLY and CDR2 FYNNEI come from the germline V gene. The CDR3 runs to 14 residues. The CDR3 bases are TGTGCCAGCAGTGTTGGGACGGACCAAGAGACCCAGTACTTC. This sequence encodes CASSVGTDQETQYF.

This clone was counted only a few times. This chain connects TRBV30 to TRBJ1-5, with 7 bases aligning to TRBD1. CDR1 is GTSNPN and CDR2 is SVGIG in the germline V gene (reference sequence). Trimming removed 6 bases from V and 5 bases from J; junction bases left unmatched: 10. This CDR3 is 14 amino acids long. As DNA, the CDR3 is TGTGCCTGTAGACCGGGACAGAATTATCAGCCCCAGCATTTT. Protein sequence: CACRPGQNYQPQHF.

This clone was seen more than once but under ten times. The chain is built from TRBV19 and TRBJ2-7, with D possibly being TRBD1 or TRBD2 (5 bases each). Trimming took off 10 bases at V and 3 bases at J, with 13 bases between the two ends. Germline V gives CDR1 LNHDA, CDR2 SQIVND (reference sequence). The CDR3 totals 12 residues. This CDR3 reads CATRDGIYEQYF. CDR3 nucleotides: TGTGCCACCCGGGACGGGATCTACGAGCAGTACTTC. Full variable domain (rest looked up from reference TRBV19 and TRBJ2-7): DGGITQSPKYLFRKEGQNVTLSCEQNLNHDAMYWYRQDPGQGLRLIYYSQIVNDFQKGDIAEGYSVSREKKESFPLTVTSAQKNPTAFYLCATRDGIYEQYFGPGTRLTVT.

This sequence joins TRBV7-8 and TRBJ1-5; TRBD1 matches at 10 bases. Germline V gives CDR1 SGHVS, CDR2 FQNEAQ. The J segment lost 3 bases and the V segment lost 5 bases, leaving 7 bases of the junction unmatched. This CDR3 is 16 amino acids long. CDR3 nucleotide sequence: TGTGCCAGCAGCCTAACGGGACAGGGGAACAATCAGCCCCAGCATTTT. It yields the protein CASSLTGQGNNQPQHF.

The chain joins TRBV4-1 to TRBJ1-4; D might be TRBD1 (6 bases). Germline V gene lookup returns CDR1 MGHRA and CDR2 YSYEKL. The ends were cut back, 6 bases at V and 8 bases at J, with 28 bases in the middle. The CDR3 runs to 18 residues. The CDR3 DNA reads TGCGCCAGCAGGCAATGGCACCTACAGGGTCGGTCAGTCGAAAAACTGTTTTTT. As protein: CASRQWHLQGRSVEKLFF.

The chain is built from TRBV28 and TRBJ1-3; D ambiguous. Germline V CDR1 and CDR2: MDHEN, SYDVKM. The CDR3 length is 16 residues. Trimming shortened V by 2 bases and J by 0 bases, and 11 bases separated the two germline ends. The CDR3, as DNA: TGTGCCAGCAGTTTAGCCCGCATGTACTCTGGAAACACCATATATTTT. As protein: CASSLARMYSGNTIYF.

CDR3 sequence: CSVTGLGTTEAFF. DNA of the CDR3: TGCAGCGTTACAGGGTTGGGGACGACTGAAGCTTTCTTT. The V and J genes are TRBV29-1 and TRBJ1-1; maybe TRBD1 (6 bases). Germline-derived CDR1 and CDR2 are SQVTM and ANQGSEA. This CDR3 spans 13 amino acids. The V and J ends lost 5 bases and 5 bases respectively, with 15 bases between them.

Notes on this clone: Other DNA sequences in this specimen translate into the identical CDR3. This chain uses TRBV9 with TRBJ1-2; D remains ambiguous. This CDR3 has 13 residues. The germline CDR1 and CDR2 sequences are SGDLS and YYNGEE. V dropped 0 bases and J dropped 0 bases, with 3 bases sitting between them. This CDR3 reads CASSVDSNYGYTF. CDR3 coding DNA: TGTGCCAGCAGCGTAGACTCTAACTATGGCTACACCTTC.

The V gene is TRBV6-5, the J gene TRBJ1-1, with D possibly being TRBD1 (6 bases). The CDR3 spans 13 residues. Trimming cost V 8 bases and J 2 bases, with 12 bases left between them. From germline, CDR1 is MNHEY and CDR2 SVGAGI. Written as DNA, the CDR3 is TGTGCCAGCGCTACAGGGACAAACACTGAAGCTTTCTTT. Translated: CASATGTNTEAFF.

The CDR3 protein is CASSFAGQGGFF. The CDR3 region has the DNA TGTGCCAGCAGCTTTGCCGGGCAGGGCGGCTTCTTC. This rearrangement joins TRBV7-9 to TRBJ2-1, with D possibly being TRBD1 (5 bases). V lost 3 bases and J lost 16, with 16 bases in between. Germline assignment: CDR1 SEHNR and CDR2 FQNEAQ (reference sequence). CDR3 length: 12 amino acids.

The CDR3 nucleotides are TGCGCCAGCAGCCAAGAGGGAAAGGTTAATTATGGCTACACCTTC. Translation: CASSQEGKVNYGYTF. The rearrangement uses TRBV4-1 and TRBJ1-2, with no clear D. There are 15 residues in the CDR3. CDR1 and CDR2 (germline): MGHRA, YSYEKL. V was shortened by 0 bases and J by 5 bases, with 13 bases between the two germline ends.

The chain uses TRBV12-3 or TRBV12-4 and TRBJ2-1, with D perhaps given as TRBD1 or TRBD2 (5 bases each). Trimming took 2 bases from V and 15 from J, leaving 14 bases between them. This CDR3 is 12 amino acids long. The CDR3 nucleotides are TGTGCCAGCAGTTTATCCCAGGGCGGGTGGTTCTTC. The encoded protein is CASSLSQGGWFF.

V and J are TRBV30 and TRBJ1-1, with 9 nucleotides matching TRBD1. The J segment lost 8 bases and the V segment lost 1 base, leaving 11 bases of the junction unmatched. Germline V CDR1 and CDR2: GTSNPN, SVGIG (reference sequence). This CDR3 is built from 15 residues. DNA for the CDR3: TGTGCCTGGAGTGAGGTCTACAGGGGGCTCGGCGAAGCTTTCTTT. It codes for CAWSEVYRGLGEAFF.

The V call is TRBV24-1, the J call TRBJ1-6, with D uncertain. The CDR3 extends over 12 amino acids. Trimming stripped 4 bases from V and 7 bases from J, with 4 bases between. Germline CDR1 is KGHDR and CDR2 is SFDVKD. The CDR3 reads CATSEPNSPLHF. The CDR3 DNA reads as TGTGCCACCAGTGAGCCCAATTCACCCCTCCACTTT.